This T cell receptor (beta chain) was found in a study of shared clonotypes between healthy human individuals. Sequenced by immunoSEQ multiplex PCR; TCRdb stores in-frame clones only, minus some. The sample lists roughly 550,000 clones; over 95% were seen once. Terminally differentiated effector memory CD45RA+ cells were excluded from the naive CD8 cells, which were CD45RO-negative and positively selected for CCR7. The clonotype was recovered from a young woman in good health. Sequencing was carried out using naive CD8+ T cells sorted from blood.

The CDR3 bases are TGTGCCAGCGGGTGGGGACAGGGACAGCACAATGAGCAGTTCTTC. This sequence encodes CASGWGQGQHNEQFF. The J gene is TRBJ2-1, the V gene TRBV9; TRBD1 agrees at 9 bases. The V and J ends lost 7 bases and 5 bases, in that order; junction bases with no gene match: 10. Germline values: CDR1 SGDLS, CDR2 YYNGEE. The CDR3 contains 15 residues.